This TCR beta chain is from a study of Ad26.COV2.S vaccination and SARS-CoV-2 variants listed by TCRdb under 2021. Regarding the complete study: Donors in the vaccine arm were drawn from COV1001, a multicentre, randomized, double-blind, placebo-controlled phase I-IIa trial testing Ad26.COV2.S in healthy adults. Ad26.COV2.S was administered intramuscularly at a dose of 5x10^10 or 1x10^11 viral particles, either as one shot or as two shots given 56 days apart. TCRbeta repertoire sequencing was used to assess the specificity and breadth of SARS-CoV-2-reactive T cell receptors after Ad26.COV2.S vaccination. A total of roughly 32 samples were included in the TCR-sequenced set, comprising about 20 Ad26.COV2.S vaccine recipients, 5 placebo recipients and 8 SARS-CoV-2 convalescent individuals. Participants in the trial were split at random into five groups of five each, receiving low-dose or high-dose Ad26.COV2.S once or twice, or else placebo on both occasions. Investigators remained blinded to trial group allocation during experiments and outcome assessment. Paper-wide results and their limitations: Vaccine and placebo recipients had similar non-spike TCR breadth, a finding consistent with the vaccine containing only spike. After vaccination, substantial breadth of spike-specific CD8+ and CD4+ T cell responses was reported. It was noted by the authors that total T cell responses may have been underestimated by the TCR breadth and depth analyses. Ad26.COV2.S recipients had higher spike-specific TCR breadth than placebo recipients (P = 0.0014). The study was not powered to compare responses between vaccine doses or regimens.

A remark on this clone: Its antigen target is currently unknown. A read error may account for a junction end that differs from germline.

The CDR3, from cysteine to phenylalanine, totals 18 residues. The CDR3 DNA has 54 bases and is translated from base 1. Taken from the germline V gene, the CDR1 and CDR2 loops are SQVTM and ANQGSEA. TCRbeta CDR3 regions were sequenced with the immunoSEQ Assay. After extraction, genomic DNA underwent amplification by bias-controlled multiplex PCR, followed by high-throughput sequencing. The original pipeline was this. To quantify the absolute abundance of every unique TCRbeta CDR3 region, sequences were collapsed and filtered. Usable DNA was measured by amplifying reference genes present in all nucleated cells, and TCRbeta template counts were normalized to that usable DNA to estimate T cell fraction. Repertoire TCRs were annotated as SARS-CoV-2-specific when V gene, CDR3 amino acid sequence and J gene were exactly matched to a known reactive TCR set. The reference SARS-CoV-2 TCR set was obtained from MIRA and was filtered for enrichment in COVID-19-positive ImmuneCODE repertoires, whereby public or cross-reactive TCRs were removed. Drawing on the MIRA antigens, annotated TCRs were analysed further at the level of specific ORF or position within ORF. Breadth was defined as the number of annotated unique rearrangements divided by the total number of unique productive rearrangements, and depth was defined as the summed frequency of the annotated unique rearrangements. Two-sided Wilcoxon rank-sum tests were applied when comparing TCR breadth between groups. Held by TCRdb, this immuneACCESS table contains in-frame sequences only and omits some clones. Under half of the omission traces to an unresolved V gene where checked; the cause of the rest is unknown. V and J calls and clone size follow that table, whereas D and trimming were derived from the DNA. Across this sample there are about 350,000 clones, with 80% to 90% seen only once. 3.3% of the sample lies in the top ten.

Per the publication, the treatment or condition label means: over 15 received Ad26.COV2.S at low or high dose, single or two shots; roughly five received placebo; per-sample allocation not given. For vaccine and placebo recipients, repertoires were sequenced using samples collected on day 63 after the first injection. Cohort 1b enrolled 20 to 30 adults aged 18-55 years at a single site in Boston, USA, between 29 July and 7 August 2020. Ad26.COV2.S consisted of a replication-incompetent adenovirus type 26 vector by which a prefusion-stabilized SARS-CoV-2 spike protein from the original Wuhan strain was expressed.

The sequence is built from TRBV29-1 and TRBJ2-1; 13 central nucleotides agree with TRBD2. The source material was peripheral blood, sampled in a trial of Ad26.COV2.S vaccine versus placebo. The sequence derives from a person between 18 and 59 years old who received the Ad26.COV2.S COVID-19 vaccine or a placebo. The DNA sequence follows: TGCAGCGTTGATTCGATCCCGGGACTAGCGGGATCCTCCAATGAGCAGTTCTTC. Its translation is CSVDSIPGLAGSSNEQFF.